These 11 T cell receptor beta chains originate from one sample sequenced in a study of cytomegalovirus exposure and HLA in healthy donors (dated by TCRdb to about 2017). Receptor libraries were prepared by the immunoSEQ multiplex PCR assay. The multiplex PCR relied on a mix of 60 forward primers for TCR Vbeta segments and 13 reverse primers for TCR Jbeta segments. In TCRdb, the immuneACCESS table is reduced to in-frame sequences with V and J assigned. These tables do not hold every clone; where another copy was compared, an unresolved V gene accounts for under half, and the others remain unexplained. For this sample the table gives about 160,000 clones, of which 75% to 90% were detected only once. Approximately 1.2% of the sample lies in the top ten. Sequenced material: PBMCs. The receptors shown here come from a boy between 2 and 15 years old in good health and CMV-seronegative.

This chain uses TRBV11-2 with TRBJ1-1; 9 positions match TRBD1. The ends lost 2 bases at V and 1 base at J; junction bases unmatched: 5. This CDR3 region has 16 residues. Looked up from germline, CDR1 is SGHAT and CDR2 is FQNNGV. The CDR3 region has the DNA TGTGCCAGCAGCTTAAAGGCGGGACAGGGGAACACTGAAGCTTTCTTT. Protein product: CASSLKAGQGNTEAFF.

The CDR3 reads CASSQEIGTAPYEQYF. The CDR3, as DNA: TGTGCCAGCAGCCAGGAAATTGGGACAGCTCCCTACGAGCAGTACTTC. The gene calls are TRBV4-2 and TRBJ2-7, with 7 positions matching TRBD1. V shed 3 bases, J shed 2 bases, and the junction held 10 bases outside the gene matches. Germline CDR1 reads LGHNA; CDR2 reads YNFKEQ. The length of the CDR3 is 16 residues.

The chain recombines TRBV5-1 with TRBJ1-2; 7 bases align to TRBD1. Germline trimming cut 4 bases from V and 7 bases from J; bases unmatched to any gene: 10. The V gene's germline CDR1 is SGHRS and CDR2 YFSETQ. The CDR3 has 14 amino acids. The CDR3 sequence is CASSPNRGSLGYTF. CDR3 DNA sequence: TGCGCCAGCAGCCCGAACAGGGGATCTCTTGGCTACACCTTC.

This chain links TRBV9 with TRBJ2-3; D is perhaps TRBD2 (6 bases). The V and J ends lost 0 bases and 4 bases respectively, with 15 bases between them. The germline gives CDR1 SGDLS, CDR2 YYNGEE. The length of the CDR3 is 16 residues. The chain's CDR3 is CASSVEEGRYSDTQYF. CDR3 DNA: TGTGCCAGCAGCGTAGAGGAGGGGCGTTACTCAGATACGCAGTATTTT.

This sequence joins TRBV19 and TRBJ2-7, with D maybe TRBD2 (5 bases). This CDR3 comprises 15 residues. V gave up 3 bases and J gave up 2 bases, with 14 bases separating them. CDR1 is LNHDA and CDR2 is SQIVND in the germline V gene (reference sequence). CDR3 coding DNA: TGTGCCAGTAGTATCCTTGCGGGTGATACCTACGAGCAGTACTTC. This gives the protein CASSILAGDTYEQYF. Variable domain in full (rest from reference TRBV19 and TRBJ2-7): DGGITQSPKYLFRKEGQNVTLSCEQNLNHDAMYWYRQDPGQGLRLIYYSQIVNDFQKGDIAEGYSVSREKKESFPLTVTSAQKNPTAFYLCASSILAGDTYEQYFGPGTRLTVT.

The chain couples TRBV27 to TRBJ2-1; TRBD2 aligns across 9 bases. The CDR3 length is 15 residues. V was pared by 2 bases and J by 2 bases, with 1 base of the junction left unmatched. CDR1 is MNHEY and CDR2 is SMNVEV in the germline V gene (reference sequence). CDR3 protein: CASSLSGRTYNEQFF. CDR3 coding DNA: TGTGCCAGCAGTTTAAGCGGGAGGACCTACAATGAGCAGTTCTTC.

The V call is TRBV18, the J call TRBJ1-1; no clear D gene. The V end was cut by 2 bases, the J end by 6 bases, with 10 bases between. The germline gives CDR1 KGHSH, CDR2 LQKENI. The CDR3 totals 13 residues. CDR3 sequence reads: CASSPGPVAEAFF. The CDR3 nucleotides read TGTGCCAGCTCACCAGGGCCGGTGGCTGAAGCTTTCTTT.

This chain connects TRBV25-1 to TRBJ1-4; D not certain. The CDR3 contains 14 residues. The germline V gene encodes CDR1 MGHDK and CDR2 SYGVNS. V lost 3 bases, J lost 7 bases, and 12 bases lay in between. This CDR3 reads CASSDPTTGEKLFF. CDR3 DNA sequence: TGTGCCAGCAGTGACCCGACCACGGGTGAAAAACTGTTTTTT. Using reference TRBV25-1 and TRBJ1-4 for the parts outside the CDR3, the full variable domain is EADIYQTPRYLVIGTGKKITLECSQTMGHDKMYWYQQDPGMELHLIHYSYGVNSTEKGDLSSESTVSRIRTEHFPLTLESARPSHTSQYLCASSDPTTGEKLFFGSGTQLSVL.

J is TRBJ2-3 and V is TRBV5-4; the D is unclear. Germline values: CDR1 SGHNT, CDR2 YYREEE (reference sequence). V lost 0 bases and J 2 bases, leaving 13 bases between the germline ends. The CDR3 is 16 amino acids. The CDR3 bases are TGTGCCAGCAGCTTGGTTAATGGCATTTCCACAGATACGCAGTATTTT. Protein: CASSLVNGISTDTQYF.

The V gene is TRBV2, the J gene TRBJ1-4; 8 bases map to TRBD1. Unmatched junction bases numbered 14, after V lost 7 bases and J lost 4 bases. CDR3 length: 17 residues. Germline CDR1 reads SNHLY; CDR2 reads FYNNEI. The CDR3, as DNA: TGTGCCAGCACGGAGAGGGACAGGAGGGGTCGTAATGAAAAACTGTTTTTT. Its protein product is CASTERDRRGRNEKLFF.

CDR3 sequence reads: CASSSGLESDEQFF. Here the CDR3 DNA reads TGCGCCAGCAGCTCGGGACTAGAAAGCGATGAGCAGTTCTTC. V usage is TRBV5-1 and J usage is TRBJ2-1; 8 nucleotides align to TRBD2. The CDR3 consists of 14 residues. Per the germline V gene, CDR1 is SGHRS and CDR2 is YFSETQ. With V trimmed by 3 bases and J by 8 bases, 7 bases remained unmatched.